The clone carrying this T cell receptor beta chain was counted a few times. No antigen is known for it. The sequencing template was cDNA reverse transcribed from extracted RNA. Profiled with immunoSEQ multiplex PCR; TCRdb holds only in-frame clones, not every one. The table includes roughly 210,000 clones, approximately 47% detected once. This specimen comes from a study of CD8+ T cells in alopecia areata. Points from the study as a whole: Association of baseline CD8+ expansion with response is uncertain owing to one nonresponder. Sequencing of scalp samples also captures resident alphabeta T cells of normal skin.

Stated treatment: oral pan-JAK inhibitor, 5-10 mg twice daily. CDR1 and CDR2 from the germline V gene are SGHNT and YYREEE (reference sequence). The CDR3 sequence is 17 residues long. J lost 0 bases, V lost 0 bases, and 2 bases had no gene match. The input for sequencing was CD4+ T cells sorted from blood, taken at approximately week 36, from a patient treated with tofacitinib. The rearrangement links TRBV5-4 to TRBJ2-6; the match to TRBD1 covers 8 bases. The sequence derives from a human donor with alopecia areata. For the CDR3, the DNA is TGTGCCAGCAGCTTGGCAGGGGGCAGCTCTGGGGCCAACGTCCTGACTTTC. Its translation: CASSLAGGSSGANVLTF.